A single sample gave rise to the 4 T cell receptor beta chains below, sequenced in a study of blood T cell repertoires in COVID-19. TCRdb's copy holds only in-frame clones and misses some; the assay was immunoSEQ multiplex PCR. Among approximately 94,000 clones listed, roughly 84% were seen once. Sequences were obtained from peripheral blood. Receptors were obtained from a man aged 60 to 75 with acute or convalescent COVID-19.

The chain carries TRBV19 and TRBJ2-7, with a weak D call TRBD1 (6 bases). V was cut by 6 bases and J by 1 base, with 10 bases left in between. In germline, CDR1 is LNHDA, CDR2 SQIVND (reference sequence). The CDR3 is 13 amino acids. CDR3 nucleotides: TGTGCCAGTAGCCCGACAGGTTCCTACGAGCAGTACGTC. Protein sequence: CASSPTGSYEQYV.

J is TRBJ2-3 and V is TRBV10-3, with 10 bases matching TRBD2. Germline CDR1 and CDR2: ENHRY and SYGVKD. Trimming at V came to 1 base and at J to 1 base, leaving 8 bases not matched to a gene. The CDR3 sequence is 18 residues long. The CDR3, as DNA: TGTGCCATCAGTGAGTTTGCCTTAGCGGGGGGAGGCACAGATACGCAGTATTTT. It yields the protein CAISEFALAGGGTDTQYF.

The chain combines TRBV7-9 with TRBJ1-2, with a tentative D call TRBD1 (5 bases). V lost 3 bases, J lost 3 bases, and 14 bases lay in between. There are 15 residues in the CDR3. Germline V gene data show CDR1 as SEHNR and CDR2 as FQNEAQ (reference sequence). CDR3 sequence reads: CASSLLGARYYGYTF. The CDR3 DNA reads as TGTGCCAGCAGCTTGTTAGGGGCGCGGTACTATGGCTACACCTTC.

The V call is TRBV19, the J call TRBJ2-2; 8 bases match TRBD2. After removal of 6 bases from V and 0 bases from J, the junction contained 3 bases not matched to a gene. This CDR3 spans 15 amino acids. Germline CDR1 is LNHDA and CDR2 is SQIVND (reference sequence). CDR3 sequence: CASRPGLANTGELFF. DNA for the CDR3: TGTGCCAGTAGACCGGGACTAGCGAACACCGGGGAGCTGTTTTTT.